This T cell receptor (beta chain) was recorded in a study of cytomegalovirus exposure and HLA in healthy donors. Amplification used 60 Vbeta primers and 13 Jbeta primers. Data came from immunoSEQ multiplex PCR; TCRdb stores just in-frame clones and leaves some out. The sample contains about 120,000 clones, 78% of which appear only once. The CDR3 length is 13 residues. Trimming pared 8 bases from V and 1 base from J, leaving 11 bases between. Germline V gene lookup returns CDR1 SGHVS and CDR2 FQNEAQ. This receptor was taken from a young man in good health and CMV-seropositive. V and J are TRBV7-8 and TRBJ2-5, with TRBD2 as a possible D gene (6 bases). Sequencing input: PBMCs. Here the CDR3 DNA reads TGTGCCAGCGGGCGGGATACCCAAGAGACCCAGTACTTC. It translates to CASGRDTQETQYF.